This T cell receptor (beta chain) was sequenced in a study of cytomegalovirus exposure and HLA in healthy donors. CDR3 length: 16 amino acids. Germline assignment: CDR1 KGHSH and CDR2 LQKENI. V shed 4 bases and J 3 bases; nucleotides not matched to a gene: 9. The PCR was carried out with 60 Vbeta primers and 13 Jbeta primers. In the original processing: An analysis that came later counted 80 million or so unique TCR beta chains, approximately 10 million shared. Method: immunoSEQ multiplex PCR; TCRdb's copy keeps in-frame clones and lacks some. That table supplies the V and J calls and clone size; D and trimming were determined from the DNA. The specimen's table records fewer than 85,000 clones.

This sequence was found in a woman in her forties in good health and CMV-seropositive. V gene TRBV18 combines with J gene TRBJ2-7; 10 nucleotides match TRBD2. Sequencing used PBMCs. CDR3 in DNA: TGTGCCAGCTCACTCGGACTAGCGGATCTGAGCTACGAGCAGTACTTC. Its protein is CASSLGLADLSYEQYF.